This T cell receptor beta chain appears in the sequencing data of a study of T cell repertoires in cytomegalovirus infection (dated by TCRdb to about 2019). A note on the overall study: Recently identified HLA-C-restricted CMV epitopes, whose presentation resists viral immunomodulation, were targeted by peptide stimulations together with well-studied HLA-B-restricted epitopes. Donor HLA type was relevant to the analysis, as public TCR beta signatures indicated carriage of CMV infection together with the matching HLA type.

Looking up the germline V gene (reference sequence) yields CDR1 SEHNR and CDR2 FQNEAQ. The V end loses 3 bases and the J end loses 8 bases, and a stretch of 16 bases separates them. Spanning cysteine to phenylalanine, the CDR3 consists of 15 amino acids. The read is trimmed to its CDR3 DNA, 45 bases read in frame from base 1. Results the study describes overall, beyond this receptor: Cumulative frequency of public TCR beta family members discriminated carriers of CMV infection plus the relevant HLA type in this cohort and an independent roughly 330-donor cohort. In the ex vivo response, HLA-C-restricted CMV-specific TCR beta clonotypes were dominant, and in two of eight donors the single most frequent clonotype came from this HLA-C-restricted group.

This clonotype was observed a handful of times. Its recognized antigen is unknown. No base qualities exist here, and no much larger clone lies one base off it. The sample's treatment or condition, from its label and the paper: in vitro stimulation with specific CMV peptide epitopes to enrich CMV-specific T cells. The sequencing machine was an Illumina HiSeq 1500. TCRdb handled the public reads itself, with Q25 trimming in fastp and clone calling in MiXCR, and kept productive beta chains. All rows with the same CDR3 protein become a single entry with the most common DNA and genes. The sample table shows about 150,000 distinct CDR3 sequences, and 25% to 35% are seen once. Clones ranked in the top ten supply 52% of the sample.

The source of this sequence is a human donor in good health (CMV status not recorded). Some clones in this sample may be carry-over from other donors' samples. The rearranged segments are TRBV7-9 and TRBJ2-2, and possibly TRBD2, on 7 matching bases. The sequencing used CD8+ T cells from cultured PBMCs, collected from culture after CMV antigen stimulation. The base sequence is TGTGCCAGCAGCTTCGGCGGGGGCCCGTATGGGGAGCTGTTTTTT. This translates into CASSFGGGPYGELFF.